The rows below give T cell receptor beta chains drawn from one sample of a study of response to subunit inactivated influenza vaccine. MiXCR was run by TCRdb on the RT-PCR reads, yielding one entry per CDR3 protein. The sample records roughly 700,000 distinct CDR3 sequences, approximately 15% being singletons. The sample in question was PBMCs from blood, obtained approximately 15 days before vaccination. These receptor sequences come from a man aged 50 or older who received an inactivated influenza vaccine. The CDR3 runs from the conserved cysteine through the conserved F or W. A D gene is named only where the DNA matches it firmly. Where a row states a size, it is once, few, many or the class of an expanded clone; other rows omit it.

D gene: TRBD2; V gene: TRBV7-8; clone size: few; J gene: TRBJ2-7; CDR3 length: 14; CDR3 DNA: TGTGCCAGCAGCTCCAGAGCGGGGGAAGGGGAGCAGTACTTC; CDR3 protein: CASSSRAGEGEQYF
D gene: -; V gene: TRBV6-5; clone size: many; J gene: TRBJ2-6; CDR3 length: 14; CDR3 DNA: TGTGCCAGCAGTTACAGCTCTGGGGCCAACGTCCTGACTTTC; CDR3 protein: CASSYSSGANVLTF
D gene: -; V gene: TRBV12-3/TRBV12-4; clone size: many; J gene: TRBJ2-2; CDR3 length: 12; CDR3 DNA: TGTGCCAGCAGTCAGACCACCGGGGAGCTGTTTTTT; CDR3 protein: CASSQTTGELFF
D gene: TRBD1; V gene: TRBV6-5; clone size: -; J gene: TRBJ2-1; CDR3 length: 16; CDR3 DNA: TGTGCCAGCAGTAACCACCGGGACAGGGGTCTACATGAGCAGTTCTTC; CDR3 protein: CASSNHRDRGLHEQFF
D gene: TRBD2; V gene: TRBV12-3/TRBV12-4; clone size: -; J gene: TRBJ2-7; CDR3 length: 12; CDR3 DNA: TGTGCCAGCTCCGGGACTAGCGGACTCCGGTACTTC; CDR3 protein: CASSGTSGLRYF
D gene: TRBD2; V gene: TRBV20-1; clone size: few; J gene: TRBJ2-5; CDR3 length: 14; CDR3 DNA: TGCAGTGCTAGCCACCTAGCGGTGGGGGAGACCCAGTACTTC; CDR3 protein: CSASHLAVGETQYF
D gene: -; V gene: TRBV27; clone size: many; J gene: TRBJ2-7; CDR3 length: 14; CDR3 DNA: TGTGCCAGCAGGCCCCTAGGTTTCGACTACGAGCAGTACTTC; CDR3 protein: CASRPLGFDYEQYF
D gene: TRBD2; V gene: TRBV5-1; clone size: few; J gene: TRBJ2-1; CDR3 length: 16; CDR3 DNA: TGCGCCAGCAGAACCGCACTAGCGGGAGGGCCCAATGAGCAGTTCTTC; CDR3 protein: CASRTALAGGPNEQFF
D gene: -; V gene: TRBV6-1; clone size: few; J gene: TRBJ1-5; CDR3 length: 14; CDR3 DNA: TGTGCCAGCAGTGAACAGGGATACAATCAGCCCCAGCATTTT; CDR3 protein: CASSEQGYNQPQHF
D gene: -; V gene: TRBV28; clone size: -; J gene: TRBJ1-5; CDR3 length: 12; CDR3 DNA: TGTGCCAGCCAGAGGTGGGAACAGCCCCAGCATTTT; CDR3 protein: CASQRWEQPQHF
D gene: -; V gene: TRBV6-5; clone size: -; J gene: TRBJ1-1; CDR3 length: 14; CDR3 DNA: TGTGCCAGCAGTTACTCTGTCAGGGGCACTGAAGCTTTCTTT; CDR3 protein: CASSYSVRGTEAFF
D gene: -; V gene: TRBV12-3/TRBV12-4; clone size: many; J gene: TRBJ2-1; CDR3 length: 15; CDR3 DNA: TGTGCCAGCAGTTTAGGTGCGGGACTGCACAATGAGCAGTTCTTC; CDR3 protein: CASSLGAGLHNEQFF
D gene: -; V gene: TRBV6-2/TRBV6-3; clone size: -; J gene: TRBJ2-1; CDR3 length: 13; CDR3 DNA: TGTGCCAGCAGGGACCTCGGCCTCAATGAGCAGTTCTTC; CDR3 protein: CASRDLGLNEQFF
D gene: -; V gene: TRBV14; clone size: many; J gene: TRBJ1-6; CDR3 length: 14; CDR3 DNA: TGTGCCAGCAGCCAAGAGATCAGACTCTCACCCCTCCACTTT; CDR3 protein: CASSQEIRLSPLHF
D gene: -; V gene: TRBV4-2; clone size: -; J gene: TRBJ2-3; CDR3 length: 16; CDR3 DNA: TGTGCCAGCAGCCAGTCCTCAGAATCTAGCACAGATACGCAGTATTTT; CDR3 protein: CASSQSSESSTDTQYF
D gene: -; V gene: TRBV6-1; clone size: few; J gene: TRBJ2-7; CDR3 length: 12; CDR3 DNA: TGTGCCAGCAGTGAATGGCAGTCCCTTCAGTACTTC; CDR3 protein: CASSEWQSLQYF
D gene: -; V gene: TRBV6-5; clone size: few; J gene: TRBJ2-3; CDR3 length: 16; CDR3 DNA: TGTGCCAGCAGTTACTCAGCCCAGGGGCGAACAGATACGCAGTATTTT; CDR3 protein: CASSYSAQGRTDTQYF
D gene: TRBD2; V gene: TRBV7-9; clone size: -; J gene: TRBJ2-5; CDR3 length: 14; CDR3 DNA: TGTGCCAGCAGCGTACTAGCGGCTGAAGAGACCCAGTACTTC; CDR3 protein: CASSVLAAEETQYF
D gene: TRBD2; V gene: TRBV10-3; clone size: -; J gene: TRBJ2-2; CDR3 length: 15; CDR3 DNA: TGTGCCATCACTAGCGGGGTATCGAACACCGGGGAGCTGTTTTTT; CDR3 protein: CAITSGVSNTGELFF
D gene: -; V gene: TRBV5-4; clone size: -; J gene: TRBJ1-1; CDR3 length: 14; CDR3 DNA: TGTGCCAGCAGCTTGATGGGATCCCCCCGAGCAGCTTTCTTT; CDR3 protein: CASSLMGSPRAAFF
D gene: TRBD2; V gene: TRBV4-1; clone size: -; J gene: TRBJ2-3; CDR3 length: 17; CDR3 DNA: TGCGCCAGCAGCCTTTCCGGGACTAGCGGGAGAACAGATACGCAGTATTTT; CDR3 protein: CASSLSGTSGRTDTQYF
D gene: -; V gene: TRBV6-5; clone size: few; J gene: TRBJ1-2; CDR3 length: 12; CDR3 DNA: TGTGCCACTGGATCACAGGGCGGTGGCTACACCTTC; CDR3 protein: CATGSQGGGYTF
D gene: -; V gene: TRBV20-1; clone size: -; J gene: TRBJ1-4; CDR3 length: 14; CDR3 DNA: TGCAGTGCTACCGTCGGAAGAACTAATGAAAAACTGTTTTTT; CDR3 protein: CSATVGRTNEKLFF
D gene: TRBD1; V gene: TRBV10-3; clone size: -; J gene: TRBJ2-7; CDR3 length: 14; CDR3 DNA: TGTGCCACCGCCCCGACAGGGGGCTGGTACGAGCAGTACTTC; CDR3 protein: CATAPTGGWYEQYF
D gene: TRBD1; V gene: TRBV5-5; clone size: few; J gene: TRBJ2-3; CDR3 length: 14; CDR3 DNA: TGTGCCAGCAGCCCGGGACAGCTTCTCGATACGCAGTATTTT; CDR3 protein: CASSPGQLLDTQYF